This TCR beta chain was recorded in a study of beta chain features in type 1 diabetes (dated by TCRdb to about 2018). Broadly, across the study: Mean age, gender distribution, total cell number and subset yield did not differ between patients and healthy donors. A total of roughly 100 million sorted cells were examined across all samples, and RNA yield correlated strongly with the number of cells per subset. The study compared the TCRB repertoires of sorted circulating CD4+ T cell subsets in recently diagnosed type 1 diabetes patients with those in matched healthy donors. Regulatory and stem cell-like memory subsets were isolated from only 8 patients and 8 healthy donors, whereas naive and central memory subsets came from all 28 donors.

Via the germline V gene (reference sequence), CDR1 is SGHNT and CDR2 YYREEE. Trimming removed 6 bases from V and 3 bases from J; the gene matches leave 7 bases unexplained. Its CDR3 holds 14 amino acids, cysteine through phenylalanine. Of all the DNA, just the CDR3 is kept, 42 bases in frame from base 1. The entire isolated RNA was reverse transcribed using the High Capacity cDNA Reverse Transcription Kit, and thus expressed TCRB transcripts were sequenced. Deep immunoSEQ sequencing was performed on naive, central memory and regulatory T cell samples, with an average of about 3.57 million total reads per sample. Sorted cells were lysed in RLT buffer, and RNA was extracted using DNase-treated RNeasy Micro or Mini kits according to cell number. To prevent cross-contamination, each cell subset was processed individually, whereas patient and healthy donor samples were processed jointly. TCRB sequences were amplified from cDNA with the immunoSEQ multiplex PCR, producing 87-bp fragments spanning the CDR3 region. The amplicons were sequenced using the Illumina HiSeq platform. As for how the authors treated the data: PCR bias was computationally corrected using synthetic template baselines, reads within Hamming distance 2 were collapsed, and singletons that could not be merged were discarded. Reads were aligned against IMGT to assign V, D and J genes, CDR3 length and insertions or deletions at six rearrangement sites. Within each subset, clonotype counts were normalized to sorted cell number, and only after that were true diversity and Gini coefficients computed with the tcR R package. The overlap coefficient, calculated on TCRB nucleotide sequences, was used to measure repertoire sharing. Out-of-frame TCRB sequences from naive cells were analyzed to stand in for the pre-selection repertoire. TCRdb mirrors the immuneACCESS table, restricted to in-frame sequences. Some clones are absent from its copies; in checked studies, under half trace to an unresolved V gene, and the reason for the others is unknown. Clone size and V and J calls were adopted from that table, with D and trimming inferred from the DNA. The sample table records hundreds of thousands of clones; approximately 9.9% of these occur just once. 0.015% of the sample goes to the ten largest clones.

Details on this clone: No cognate antigen has been identified for it. Base quality data are lacking; no much larger clone is found one base away.

A single peripheral blood draw of approximately 0.11 L on average was collected from each donor into heparinised tubes. Using a panel that included CD45RO, CCR7, CD25, CD127, CD95 and CD27, naive, central memory, regulatory and stem cell-like memory CD4+ T cells were sorted on a BD FACSAria II. Purity was above 95% for every sorted population. PBMCs were separated immediately by Lymphoprep density gradient centrifugation and were stained directly, without being cultured. So that batch effects would be minimized, each experiment stained and sorted samples in pairs, pairing one healthy donor with one patient. Study-level results and caveats: Shorter templates might be favored by PCR, yet because patient and control samples were amplified and corrected together, any such skew would affect both groups equally. Because cDNA rather than genomic DNA was sequenced, highly expressing activated cells could have been over-represented, although no difference in activation and CD3 levels was found between groups. Naive, central memory and regulatory TCRB repertoires appeared to be more alike among patients than among healthy donors. At VDJ recombination sites, type 1 diabetes patients had fewer insertions and more deleted nucleotides, which implies abnormalities in thymic rearrangement. A moderate but significant shortening of TCRB CDR3 length was observed in type 1 diabetes patients in all four CD4+ subsets. Only small numbers of individuals were included in the HLA sub-analyses, which left unresolved whether HLA type had any influence on TCRB rearrangement.

The source is a woman aged 25 to 39 in good health. This receptor chain uses TRBV5-4 and TRBJ2-7; the junction holds 9 bases that match TRBD1. The material sequenced was naive CD4+ T cells from blood. The cell subset or site label of this sample denotes: true naive CD4+ T cells. In nucleotides, the sequence is TGTGCCAGCAACCTACAGGGGGCGGACTACGAGCAGTACTTC. Its protein product is CASNLQGADYEQYF.